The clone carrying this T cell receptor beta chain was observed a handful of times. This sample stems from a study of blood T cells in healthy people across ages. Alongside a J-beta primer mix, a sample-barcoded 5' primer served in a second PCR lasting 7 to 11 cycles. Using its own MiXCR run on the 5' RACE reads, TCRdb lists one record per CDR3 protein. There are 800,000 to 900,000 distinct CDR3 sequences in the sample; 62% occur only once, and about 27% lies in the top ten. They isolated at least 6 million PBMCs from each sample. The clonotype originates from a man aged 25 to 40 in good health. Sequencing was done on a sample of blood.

CDR3 loop: CASSFERNTDTQYF. CDR3 DNA: TGTGCCAGCAGCTTCGAGAGAAACACAGATACGCAGTATTTT. The chain recombines TRBV7-3 with TRBJ2-3; D gene unclear. The CDR3 contains 14 residues. Germline CDR1 SGHTA, CDR2 FQGTGA. V was cut by 3 bases and J by 2 bases, with 9 bases left in between.